This T cell receptor beta chain was documented in a study of human T cells and chemical hapten exposure. The CDR3 length is 12 residues. CDR1 and CDR2 from the germline V gene are ENHRY and SYGVKD. Unmatched junction bases numbered 4, after V lost 10 bases and J lost 5 bases. Documented time point: patch test 2, 6 weeks after DPC sensitization. Documented treatment: therapeutic diphenylcyclopropenone sensitization with weekly scalp DPC. This clonotype has more than one count but fewer than ten. Library preparation tagged each individual cDNA molecule with a unique molecular identifier. Each CDR3 protein gets one entry after TCRdb re-called the RACE reads with MiXCR. Of more than 90,000 distinct CDR3 sequences listed, roughly 11% are singletons.

Sequenced material: whole blood, taken in connection with sensitization to the hapten diphenylcyclopropenone (DPC). This chain joins TRBV10-3 and TRBJ2-2, with 7 bases matching TRBD2. The clonotype comes from a woman aged 40-49 years with alopecia areata. Some clones in this sample may be carry-over from other donors' samples. The CDR3 coding sequence is TGTGCCAATAGCGGGTTAACCGGGGAGCTGTTTTTT. Translated, it gives CANSGLTGELFF.